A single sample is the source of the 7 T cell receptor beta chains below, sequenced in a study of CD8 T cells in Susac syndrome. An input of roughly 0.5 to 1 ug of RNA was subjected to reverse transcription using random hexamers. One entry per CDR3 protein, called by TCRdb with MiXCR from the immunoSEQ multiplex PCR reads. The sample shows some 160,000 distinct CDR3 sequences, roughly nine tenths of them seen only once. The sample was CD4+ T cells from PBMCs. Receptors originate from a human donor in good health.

The CDR3 here is CASSQTHEDGYTF. The CDR3 DNA follows: TGTGCCAGCAGCCAGACCCATGAGGATGGCTACACCTTC. V is TRBV11-1 and J is TRBJ1-2; D is undetermined. The CDR3 totals 13 residues. Trimming shortened V by 5 bases and J by 6 bases, and 13 bases separated the two germline ends. The V gene's germline CDR1 is SGHAT and CDR2 FQDESV (reference sequence).

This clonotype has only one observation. CDR3 sequence: CAGAQGGPQETQYF. The DNA of the CDR3 is TGTGCCGGCGCTCAGGGGGGGCCACAAGAGACCCAGTACTTC. V and J are TRBV6-1 and TRBJ2-5, with D tentatively TRBD1 or TRBD2 (7 bases each). Germline V gene lookup returns CDR1 MNHNS and CDR2 SASEGT. This CDR3 contains 14 residues. Trimming took 11 bases from V and 2 from J, leaving 18 bases between them.

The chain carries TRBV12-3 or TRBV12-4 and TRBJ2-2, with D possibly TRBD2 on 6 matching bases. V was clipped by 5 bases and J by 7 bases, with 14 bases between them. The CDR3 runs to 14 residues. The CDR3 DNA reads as TGTGCCAGCAGTCCGCGGGGCGTCAGCGGGGAGCTGTTTTTT. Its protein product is CASSPRGVSGELFF.

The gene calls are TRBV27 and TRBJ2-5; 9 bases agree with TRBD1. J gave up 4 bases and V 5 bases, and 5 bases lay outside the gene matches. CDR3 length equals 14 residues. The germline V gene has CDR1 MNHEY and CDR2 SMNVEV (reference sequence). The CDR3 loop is CASSRKGQGETQYF. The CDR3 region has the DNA TGTGCCAGCAGTCGGAAGGGACAGGGAGAGACCCAGTACTTC.

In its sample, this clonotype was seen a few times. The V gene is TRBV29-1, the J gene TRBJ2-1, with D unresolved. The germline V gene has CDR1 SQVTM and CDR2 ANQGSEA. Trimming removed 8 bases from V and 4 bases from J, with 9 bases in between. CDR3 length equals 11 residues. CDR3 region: CSLRRYNEQFF. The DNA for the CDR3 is TGCAGCCTTCGACGGTACAATGAGCAGTTCTTC.

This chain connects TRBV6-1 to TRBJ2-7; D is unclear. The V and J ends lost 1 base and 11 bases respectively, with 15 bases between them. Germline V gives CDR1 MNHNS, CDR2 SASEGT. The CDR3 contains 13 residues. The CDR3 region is CASSEEGGRAKYF. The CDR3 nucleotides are TGTGCCAGCAGTGAAGAAGGTGGTAGGGCCAAGTACTTC.

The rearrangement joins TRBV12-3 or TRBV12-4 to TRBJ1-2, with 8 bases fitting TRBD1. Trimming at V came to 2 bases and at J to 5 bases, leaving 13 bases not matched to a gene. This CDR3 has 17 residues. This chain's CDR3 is CASSLTPSRTGMYGYTF. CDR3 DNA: TGTGCCAGCAGTTTAACGCCCAGCCGGACAGGGATGTATGGCTACACCTTC.